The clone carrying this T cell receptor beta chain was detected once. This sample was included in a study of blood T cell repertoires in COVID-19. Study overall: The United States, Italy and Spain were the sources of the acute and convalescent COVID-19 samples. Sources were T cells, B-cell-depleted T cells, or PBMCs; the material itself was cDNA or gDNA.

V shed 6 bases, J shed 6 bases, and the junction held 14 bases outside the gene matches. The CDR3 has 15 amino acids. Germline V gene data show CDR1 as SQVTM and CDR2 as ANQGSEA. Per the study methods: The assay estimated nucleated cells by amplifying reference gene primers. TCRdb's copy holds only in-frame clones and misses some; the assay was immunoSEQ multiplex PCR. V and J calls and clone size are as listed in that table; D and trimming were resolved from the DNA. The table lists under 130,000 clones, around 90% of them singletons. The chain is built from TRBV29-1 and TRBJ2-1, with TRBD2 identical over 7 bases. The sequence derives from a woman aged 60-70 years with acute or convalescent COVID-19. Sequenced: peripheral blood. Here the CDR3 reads CSVGTPSGSRNEQFF. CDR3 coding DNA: TGCAGCGTGGGCACTCCTAGCGGCAGCCGCAATGAGCAGTTCTTC.